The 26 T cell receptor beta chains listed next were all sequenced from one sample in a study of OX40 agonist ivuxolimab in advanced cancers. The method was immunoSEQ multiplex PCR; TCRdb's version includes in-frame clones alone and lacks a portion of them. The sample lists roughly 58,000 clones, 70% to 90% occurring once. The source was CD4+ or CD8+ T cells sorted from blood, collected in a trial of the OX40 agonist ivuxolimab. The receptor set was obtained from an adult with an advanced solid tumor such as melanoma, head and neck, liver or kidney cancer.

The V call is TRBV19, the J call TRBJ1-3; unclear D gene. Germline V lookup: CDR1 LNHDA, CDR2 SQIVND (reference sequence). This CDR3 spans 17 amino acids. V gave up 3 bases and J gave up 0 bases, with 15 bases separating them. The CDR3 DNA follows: TGTGCCAGTAGTATGGACGATCAGGATGTCTCTGGAAACACCATATATTTT. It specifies CASSMDDQDVSGNTIYF. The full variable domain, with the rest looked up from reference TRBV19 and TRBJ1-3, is DGGITQSPKYLFRKEGQNVTLSCEQNLNHDAMYWYRQDPGQGLRLIYYSQIVNDFQKGDIAEGYSVSREKKESFPLTVTSAQKNPTAFYLCASSMDDQDVSGNTIYFGEGSWLTVV.

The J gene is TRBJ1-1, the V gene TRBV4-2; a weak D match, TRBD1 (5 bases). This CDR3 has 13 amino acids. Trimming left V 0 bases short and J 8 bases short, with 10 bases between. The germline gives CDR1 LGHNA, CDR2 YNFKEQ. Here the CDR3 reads CASSQDGGPEAFF. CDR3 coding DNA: TGTGCCAGCAGCCAAGATGGGGGTCCCGAAGCTTTCTTT.

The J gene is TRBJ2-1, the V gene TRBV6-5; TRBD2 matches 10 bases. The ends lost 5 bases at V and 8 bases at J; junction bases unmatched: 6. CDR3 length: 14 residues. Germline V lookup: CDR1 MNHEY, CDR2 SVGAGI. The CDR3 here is CASSPSGSRYEQFF. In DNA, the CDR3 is TGTGCCAGCAGTCCTAGCGGGAGTAGGTATGAGCAGTTCTTC.

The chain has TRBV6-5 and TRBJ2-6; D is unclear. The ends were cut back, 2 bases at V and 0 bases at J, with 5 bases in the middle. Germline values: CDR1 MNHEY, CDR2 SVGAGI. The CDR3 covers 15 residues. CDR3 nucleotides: TGTGCCAGCAGTTACGGTCGCTCTGGGGCCAACGTCCTGACTTTC. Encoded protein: CASSYGRSGANVLTF.

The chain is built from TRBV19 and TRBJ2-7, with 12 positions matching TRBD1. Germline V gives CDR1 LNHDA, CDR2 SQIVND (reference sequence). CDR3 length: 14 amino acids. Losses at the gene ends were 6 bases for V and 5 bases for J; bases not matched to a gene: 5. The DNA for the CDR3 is TGTGCCAGTAGAAGGGACAGGGGGCCTAACGAGCAGTACTTC. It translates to CASRRDRGPNEQYF.

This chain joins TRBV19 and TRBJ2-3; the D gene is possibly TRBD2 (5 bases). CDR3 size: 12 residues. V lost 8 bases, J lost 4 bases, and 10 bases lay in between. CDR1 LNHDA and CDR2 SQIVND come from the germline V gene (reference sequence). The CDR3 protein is CASAGGADTQYF. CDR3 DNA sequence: TGTGCCAGTGCCGGAGGCGCAGATACGCAGTATTTT. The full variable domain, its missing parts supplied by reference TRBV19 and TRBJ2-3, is DGGITQSPKYLFRKEGQNVTLSCEQNLNHDAMYWYRQDPGQGLRLIYYSQIVNDFQKGDIAEGYSVSREKKESFPLTVTSAQKNPTAFYLCASAGGADTQYFGPGTRLTVL.

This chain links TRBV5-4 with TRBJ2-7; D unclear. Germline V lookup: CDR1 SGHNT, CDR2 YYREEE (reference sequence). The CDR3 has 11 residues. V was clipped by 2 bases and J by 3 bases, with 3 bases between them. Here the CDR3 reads CASSLNYEQYF. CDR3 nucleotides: TGTGCCAGCAGCTTAAACTACGAGCAGTACTTC.

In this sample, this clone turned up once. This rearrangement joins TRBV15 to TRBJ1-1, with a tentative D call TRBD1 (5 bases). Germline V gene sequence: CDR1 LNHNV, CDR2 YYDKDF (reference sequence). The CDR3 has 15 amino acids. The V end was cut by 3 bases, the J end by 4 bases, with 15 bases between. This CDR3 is CATSSTGEASTEAFF. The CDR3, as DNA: TGTGCCACCAGCAGTACGGGGGAGGCGAGCACTGAAGCTTTCTTT.

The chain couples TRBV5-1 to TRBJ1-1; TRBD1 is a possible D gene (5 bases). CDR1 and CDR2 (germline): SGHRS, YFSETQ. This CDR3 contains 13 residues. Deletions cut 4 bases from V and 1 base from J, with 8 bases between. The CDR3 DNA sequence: TGCGCCAGCAGCCCCCAGGGGAACACTGAAGCTTTCTTT. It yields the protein CASSPQGNTEAFF.

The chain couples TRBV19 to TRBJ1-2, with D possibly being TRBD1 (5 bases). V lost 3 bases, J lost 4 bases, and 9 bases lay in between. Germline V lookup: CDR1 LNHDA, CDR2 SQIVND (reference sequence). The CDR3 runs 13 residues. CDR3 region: CASSIGTRYGYTF. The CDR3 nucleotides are TGTGCCAGTAGTATTGGGACCCGCTATGGCTACACCTTC.

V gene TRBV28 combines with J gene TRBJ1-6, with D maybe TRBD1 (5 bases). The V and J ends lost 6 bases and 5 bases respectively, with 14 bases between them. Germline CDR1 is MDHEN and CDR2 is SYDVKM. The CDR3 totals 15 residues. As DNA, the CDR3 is TGTGCCAGCAGCCCTGCCCGGGGGGATAATTCACCCCTCCACTTT. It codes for CASSPARGDNSPLHF.

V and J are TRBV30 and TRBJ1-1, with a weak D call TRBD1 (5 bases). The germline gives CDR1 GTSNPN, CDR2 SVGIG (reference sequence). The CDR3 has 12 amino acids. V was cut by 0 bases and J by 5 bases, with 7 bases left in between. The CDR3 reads CAWSVGRTEAFF. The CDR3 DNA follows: TGTGCCTGGAGTGTGGGGCGTACTGAAGCTTTCTTT.

For the CDR3, the DNA is TGTGCCAGCAGCTTAGCCCCGAGGGGGAGCGCAGATACGCAGTATTTT. Protein: CASSLAPRGSADTQYF. V is TRBV7-8 and J is TRBJ2-3; D perhaps matches TRBD1 (6 bases). Germline V lookup: CDR1 SGHVS, CDR2 FQNEAQ. This CDR3 contains 16 residues. V gave up 0 bases and J gave up 4 bases, with 14 bases separating them.

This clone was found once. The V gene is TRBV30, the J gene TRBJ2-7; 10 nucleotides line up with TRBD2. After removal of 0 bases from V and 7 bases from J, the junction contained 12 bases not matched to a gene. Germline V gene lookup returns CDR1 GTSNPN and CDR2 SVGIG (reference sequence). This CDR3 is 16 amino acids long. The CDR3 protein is CAWSVQRVAGGREQYF. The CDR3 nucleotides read TGTGCCTGGAGTGTACAGCGGGTAGCGGGAGGTCGGGAGCAGTACTTC. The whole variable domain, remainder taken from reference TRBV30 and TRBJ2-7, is SQTIHQWPATLVQPVGSPLSLECTVEGTSNPNLYWYRQAAGRGLQLLFYSVGIGQISSEVPQNLSASRPQDRQFILSSKKLLLSDSGFYLCAWSVQRVAGGREQYFGPGTRLTVT.

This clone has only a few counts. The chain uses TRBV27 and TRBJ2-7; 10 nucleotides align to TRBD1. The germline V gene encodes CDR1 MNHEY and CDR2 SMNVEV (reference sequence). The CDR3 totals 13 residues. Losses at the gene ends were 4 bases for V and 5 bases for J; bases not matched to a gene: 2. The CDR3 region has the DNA TGTGCCAGCAGTTCCGGGACAGGGGACGAGCAGTACTTC. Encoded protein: CASSSGTGDEQYF.

CDR3 bases: TGTGCCAGCAGTCCCCCCCCTGGTCGTGGGATAGAGACCCAGTACTTC. It is translated as CASSPPPGRGIETQYF. The rearrangement links TRBV28 to TRBJ2-5, with D unresolved. In germline, CDR1 is MDHEN, CDR2 SYDVKM. V was cut by 5 bases and J by 4 bases, with 20 bases left in between. The CDR3 consists of 16 residues.

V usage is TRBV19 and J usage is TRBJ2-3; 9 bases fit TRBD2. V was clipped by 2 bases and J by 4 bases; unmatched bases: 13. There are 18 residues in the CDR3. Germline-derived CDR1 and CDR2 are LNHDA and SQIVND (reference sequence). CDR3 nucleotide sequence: TGTGCCAGTAGTATAAGGGGGGGCCTAGCGGGGCACCCAGATACGCAGTATTTT. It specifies CASSIRGGLAGHPDTQYF.

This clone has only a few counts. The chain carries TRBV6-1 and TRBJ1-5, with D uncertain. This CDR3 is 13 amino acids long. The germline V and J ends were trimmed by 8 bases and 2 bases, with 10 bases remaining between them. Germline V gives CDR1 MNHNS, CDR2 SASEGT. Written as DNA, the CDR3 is TGTGCCAGCCGGTACGACGGCAATCAGCCCCAGCATTTT. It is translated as CASRYDGNQPQHF.

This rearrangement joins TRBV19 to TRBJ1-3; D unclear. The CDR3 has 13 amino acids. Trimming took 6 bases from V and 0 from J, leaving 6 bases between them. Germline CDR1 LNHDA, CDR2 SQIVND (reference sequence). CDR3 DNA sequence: TGTGCCAGTAGACTGTTCTCTGGAAACACCATATATTTT. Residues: CASRLFSGNTIYF.

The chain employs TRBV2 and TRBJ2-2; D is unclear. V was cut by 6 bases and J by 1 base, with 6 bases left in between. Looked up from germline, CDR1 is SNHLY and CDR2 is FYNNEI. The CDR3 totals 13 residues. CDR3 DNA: TGTGCCAGCAGCGTGGGGAACACCGGGGAGCTGTTTTTT. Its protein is CASSVGNTGELFF. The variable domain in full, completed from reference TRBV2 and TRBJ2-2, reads EPEVTQTPSHQVTQMGQEVILRCVPISNHLYFYWYRQILGQKVEFLVSFYNNEISEKSEIFDDQFSVERPDGSNFTLKIRSTKLEDSAMYFCASSVGNTGELFFGEGSRLTVL.

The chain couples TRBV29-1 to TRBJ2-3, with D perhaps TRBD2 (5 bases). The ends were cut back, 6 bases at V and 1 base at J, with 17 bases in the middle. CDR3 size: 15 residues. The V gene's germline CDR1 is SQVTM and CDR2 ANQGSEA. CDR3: CSVGDYLGGTDTQYF. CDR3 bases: TGCAGCGTCGGAGACTACTTAGGCGGCACAGATACGCAGTATTTT.

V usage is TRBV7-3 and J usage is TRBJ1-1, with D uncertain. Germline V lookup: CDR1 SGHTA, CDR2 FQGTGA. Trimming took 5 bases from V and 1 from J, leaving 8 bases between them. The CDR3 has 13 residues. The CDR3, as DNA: TGTGCCAGCAGCCAACAGTCGAACACTGAAGCTTTCTTT. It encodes CASSQQSNTEAFF.

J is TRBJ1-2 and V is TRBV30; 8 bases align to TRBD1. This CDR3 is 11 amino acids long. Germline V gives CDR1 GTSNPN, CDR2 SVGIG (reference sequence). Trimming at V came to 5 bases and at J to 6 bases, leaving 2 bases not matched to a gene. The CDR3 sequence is CAWDRGDGYTF. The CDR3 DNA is TGTGCCTGGGACAGGGGAGATGGCTACACCTTC. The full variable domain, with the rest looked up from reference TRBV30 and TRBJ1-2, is SQTIHQWPATLVQPVGSPLSLECTVEGTSNPNLYWYRQAAGRGLQLLFYSVGIGQISSEVPQNLSASRPQDRQFILSSKKLLLSDSGFYLCAWDRGDGYTFGSGTRLTVV.

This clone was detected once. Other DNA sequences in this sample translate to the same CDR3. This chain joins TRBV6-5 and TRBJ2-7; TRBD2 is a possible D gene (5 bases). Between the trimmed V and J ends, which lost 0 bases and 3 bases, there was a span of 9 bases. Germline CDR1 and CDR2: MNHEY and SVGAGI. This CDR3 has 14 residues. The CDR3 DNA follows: TGTGCCAGCAGTTACTCCGGGATCAGCTACGAGCAGTACTTC. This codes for CASSYSGISYEQYF.

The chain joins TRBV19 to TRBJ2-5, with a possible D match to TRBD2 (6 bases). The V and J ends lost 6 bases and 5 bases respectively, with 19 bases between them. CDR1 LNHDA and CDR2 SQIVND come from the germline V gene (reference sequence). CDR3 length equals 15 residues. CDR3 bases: TGTGCCAGTAGACCGGGGTCCTTAGCGGAGGAGACCCAGTACTTC. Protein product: CASRPGSLAEETQYF.

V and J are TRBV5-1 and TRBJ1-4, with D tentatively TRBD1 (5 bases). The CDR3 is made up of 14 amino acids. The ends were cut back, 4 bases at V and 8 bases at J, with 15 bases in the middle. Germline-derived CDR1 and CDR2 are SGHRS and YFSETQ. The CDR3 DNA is TGCGCCAGCAGCCCGACCCCAGGGAACGAAAAACTGTTTTTT. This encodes CASSPTPGNEKLFF.